This T cell receptor (beta chain) was sequenced in a study of vaccination effects on CD4 cells after COVID-19. The study, taken as a whole, reports: After vaccination of healthy people, only 1 of 255 vaccine-induced clones cross-reacted with common cold coronaviruses. Late in the post-vaccination period, infection-induced and vaccine-induced clones underwent marked clonal contraction.

In the case of this clone: Antigen unknown.

Prior to sequencing, the ViraFEST assay stimulated PBMC with viral peptide pools, which expanded the antigen-specific CD4+ T cells. Following 10 days of culture, CD4+ T cells were isolated. Two doses of either BNT162b2 or mRNA-1273 were given to each participant. Nucleocapsid antibodies were negative in the vaccine recipients, who had never had SARS-CoV-2 infection. Produced via immunoSEQ multiplex PCR; TCRdb's table is partial and in-frame only. The sample contains fewer than 35,000 clones, 70% to 75% of which appear only once. The sample consisted of CD4+ T cells from PBMCs cultured with HCoV-229E spike peptides, taken after COVID-19 vaccination. This receptor was taken from a human donor who received a COVID-19 vaccine.

CDR3 sequence: CASSIQGEPLHF. The CDR3 DNA follows: TGCGCCAGCAGCATACAGGGAGAACCCCTCCACTTT. The genes are TRBV5-1 and TRBJ1-6, with D perhaps TRBD1 (6 bases). Germline V gives CDR1 SGHRS, CDR2 YFSETQ. Trimming shortened V by 4 bases and J by 12 bases, and 11 bases separated the two germline ends. There are 12 residues in the CDR3.